This TCR beta chain was found in a study of cytomegalovirus exposure and HLA in healthy donors. Study in general: A later analysis reported the same platform for the 100 to 150 validation repertoires and the roughly 670 first-cohort repertoires. Study findings and constraints: The study labeled 170 or so TCR beta chains cytomegalovirus-associated.

Germline-derived CDR1 and CDR2 are MDHEN and SYDVKM. The CDR3 has 14 amino acids. Deletions cut 0 bases from V and 8 bases from J, with 13 bases between. Assay used: immunoSEQ multiplex PCR; TCRdb lists only in-frame clones, some missing. The repertoire holds some 110,000 clones, around 94% seen once, with approximately 1.3% in the top ten. Regarding this clone: Its specificity is not known.

The donors were in the 120-subject validation cohort; that cohort was separate from the roughly 680-subject first cohort. This chain links TRBV28 with TRBJ1-2, with a possible D match to TRBD1 (6 bases). The material sequenced was PBMCs. This TCR came from a woman younger than 35 in good health and CMV-seronegative. The CDR3 DNA sequence: TGTGCCAGCAGTTTATGGGGATCTCAGGGGGGCTACACCTTC. Translation gives CASSLWGSQGGYTF.